Below are 31 T cell receptor beta chains sequenced from a single sample in a study of chemoradiotherapy in HPV16-positive cancers. Assay used: immunoSEQ multiplex PCR; TCRdb lists only in-frame clones, some missing. The sample includes 25,000 to 40,000 clones, about nine tenths of them seen just once. The starting material was blood, obtained from a patient who underwent chemoradiotherapy. The receptor set was obtained from a human donor with HPV-associated anogenital cancer.

The chain has TRBV18 and TRBJ1-5, with 7 nucleotides matching TRBD1. This CDR3 region has 17 residues. The germline CDR1 and CDR2 sequences are KGHSH and LQKENI. The V segment lost 3 bases and the J segment 0 bases; nucleotides outside the gene matches: 8. The CDR3 loop is CASSPGQVTLSNQPQHF. In DNA, the CDR3 is TGTGCCAGCTCACCCGGACAGGTTACCCTTAGCAATCAGCCCCAGCATTTT.

The V gene is TRBV27, the J gene TRBJ1-5; 10 bases are a match to TRBD1. CDR3 length: 14 amino acids. The V segment lost 5 bases and the J segment 6 bases; nucleotides outside the gene matches: 4. Germline V gene lookup returns CDR1 MNHEY and CDR2 SMNVEV (reference sequence). CDR3 sequence reads: CASSPDRGPQPQHF. The CDR3 bases are TGTGCCAGCAGTCCCGACAGGGGGCCTCAGCCCCAGCATTTT.

This chain links TRBV7-2 with TRBJ2-1, with TRBD2 identical over 7 bases. This CDR3 contains 14 residues. Germline values: CDR1 SGHTA, CDR2 FQGNSA. The V gene end was trimmed by 1 base and the J gene end by 4 bases; junction bases not matched to a gene: 1. CDR3 amino acids: CASSLGGLYNEQFF. CDR3 bases: TGTGCCAGCAGCTTAGGGGGACTATACAATGAGCAGTTCTTC.

This chain connects TRBV11-2 to TRBJ2-3, with 9 bases identical to TRBD2. The germline gives CDR1 SGHAT, CDR2 FQNNGV. The V gene end was trimmed by 6 bases and the J gene end by 0 bases; junction bases not matched to a gene: 16. The CDR3 runs to 19 residues. Here the CDR3 DNA reads TGTGCCAGCAGAACATCGGCTAGCGGGGACCTTGTTAGCACAGATACGCAGTATTTT. It is translated as CASRTSASGDLVSTDTQYF.

The chain employs TRBV7-2 and TRBJ2-1, with D unclear. This CDR3 is built from 13 residues. The germline V gene encodes CDR1 SGHTA and CDR2 FQGNSA. V was pared by 11 bases and J by 2 bases, with 13 bases between. The CDR3 is CAGTDPPYNEQFF. In DNA, the CDR3 is TGTGCCGGAACTGACCCGCCCTACAATGAGCAGTTCTTC.

This clone appeared once. The rearrangement joins TRBV20-1 to TRBJ2-2; D gene unclear. The CDR3 spans 11 residues. V gave up 4 bases and J gave up 6 bases, with 6 bases separating them. The germline gives CDR1 DFQATT, CDR2 SNEGSKA (reference sequence). The CDR3 spells CSATRAGELFF. The CDR3 nucleotides read TGCAGTGCTACCCGGGCCGGGGAGCTGTTTTTT.

The V gene is TRBV19, the J gene TRBJ2-2; no definite D call. Germline CDR1 and CDR2: LNHDA and SQIVND (reference sequence). With 6 bases removed from V and 6 bases from J, the gap between germline ends came to 14 bases. CDR3 length: 14 residues. This CDR3 is CASSNLMRPGELFF. The CDR3 bases are TGTGCCAGTAGCAACCTCATGCGTCCCGGGGAGCTGTTTTTT.

This chain's CDR3 is CASSLPRQNYGYTF. The CDR3 DNA reads TGTGCCAGCAGCCTCCCTCGACAGAACTATGGCTACACCTTC. The chain joins TRBV5-3 to TRBJ1-2; D perhaps matches TRBD1 (5 bases). TRBV5-3 is reported as an ORF; its role is uncertain. V was cut by 8 bases and J by 2 bases, with 16 bases left in between. The CDR3 loop spans 14 amino acids.

This sequence joins TRBV30 and TRBJ1-1; 9 nucleotides match TRBD1. From germline, CDR1 is GTSNPN and CDR2 SVGIG (reference sequence). J gave up 4 bases and V 4 bases, and 10 bases lay outside the gene matches. The CDR3 runs 15 residues. The CDR3 nucleotides read TGTGCCTGGACCGCCGGGACAGGGAGAGGCACTGAAGCTTTCTTT. Its protein is CAWTAGTGRGTEAFF.

The rearrangement uses TRBV28 and TRBJ1-5; D is ambiguous. From germline, CDR1 is MDHEN and CDR2 SYDVKM. Trimming took 3 bases from V and 6 from J, leaving 6 bases between them. The CDR3 runs 12 residues. CDR3 nucleotide sequence: TGTGCCAGCAGTTTCCTCGGTCAGCCCCAGCATTTT. Translated, it gives CASSFLGQPQHF.

This clone has a single count. J is TRBJ1-5 and V is TRBV18; 9 bases are shared with TRBD1. CDR1 is KGHSH, CDR2 LQKENI, per germline. This CDR3 comprises 13 residues. The V gene end was trimmed by 5 bases and the J gene end by 7 bases; junction bases not matched to a gene: 3. The CDR3 nucleotides are TGTGCCAGCTCAATGGGACAGGGCCAGCCCCAGCATTTT. Residues: CASSMGQGQPQHF.

The chain couples TRBV28 to TRBJ2-2; D is uncertain. Germline-derived CDR1 and CDR2 are MDHEN and SYDVKM. This CDR3 has 14 amino acids. Trimming pared 7 bases from V and 3 bases from J, leaving 12 bases between. CDR3 DNA sequence: TGTGCCAGCAAAGGCACTGCCGACACCGGGGAGCTGTTTTTT. It codes for CASKGTADTGELFF.

For the CDR3, the DNA is TGTGCCAGCAGCTTACAGGGCCAAGGCTACACCTTC. Encoded protein: CASSLQGQGYTF. The rearrangement uses TRBV11-3 and TRBJ1-2; D is perhaps TRBD1 (5 bases). The CDR3 is 12 amino acids. V was clipped by 2 bases and J by 8 bases, with 9 bases between them. Germline loops: CDR1 SGHNT, CDR2 YENEEA. The whole variable domain, filled in from reference TRBV11-3 and TRBJ1-2, reads EAGVVQSPRYKIIEKKQPVAFWCNPISGHNTLYWYLQNLGQGPELLIRYENEEAVDDSQLPKDRFSAERLKGVDSTLKIQPAELGDSAVYLCASSLQGQGYTFGSGTRLTVV.

The rearrangement uses TRBV5-1 and TRBJ1-6; D perhaps matches TRBD1 (6 bases). Trimming pared 0 bases from V and 8 bases from J, leaving 12 bases between. CDR1 and CDR2 from the germline V gene are SGHRS and YFSETQ. The CDR3 sequence is 15 residues long. The CDR3 sequence is CASSLGPRGDSPLHF. The CDR3 DNA is TGCGCCAGCAGCTTGGGGCCAAGGGGGGATTCACCCCTCCACTTT.

This clone was observed once. The chain combines TRBV7-6 with TRBJ2-3; 7 nucleotides agree with TRBD2. CDR1 SGHVS and CDR2 FNYEAQ come from the germline V gene. This CDR3 is 15 amino acids long. Germline trimming cut 5 bases from V and 4 bases from J; bases unmatched to any gene: 9. The CDR3, as DNA: TGTGCCAGCAGCGACGGGGCGGGGGTCTCAGATACGCAGTATTTT. As protein: CASSDGAGVSDTQYF.

The chain links TRBV27 to TRBJ1-1; 9 nucleotides align to TRBD1. The CDR3 loop spans 13 amino acids. J lost 3 bases, V lost 6 bases, and 2 bases had no gene match. CDR1 is MNHEY and CDR2 is SMNVEV in the germline V gene (reference sequence). The CDR3 DNA reads TGTGCCAGCAGGGGACAGGGACACACTGAAGCTTTCTTT. This translates into CASRGQGHTEAFF.

The chain uses TRBV19 and TRBJ1-1, with D uncertain. V lost 7 bases and J 7 bases, leaving 16 bases between the germline ends. There are 13 residues in the CDR3. Germline V gene data show CDR1 as LNHDA and CDR2 as SQIVND (reference sequence). Here the CDR3 DNA reads TGTGCCAGTATTCGACACGTAGGGAGTGAAGCTTTCTTT. It specifies CASIRHVGSEAFF.

The chain employs TRBV6-1 and TRBJ2-7; tentatively, D is TRBD2 (7 bases). V was trimmed by 2 bases and J by 1 base, leaving 12 bases between them. This CDR3 has 15 residues. Germline CDR1 MNHNS, CDR2 SASEGT. In DNA, the CDR3 is TGTGCCAGCAGTGAATTGGGGGGGGCTTCCTACGAGCAGTACTTC. Its translation is CASSELGGASYEQYF.

This clone has just a few counts. The chain combines TRBV28 with TRBJ1-2, with D hard to call. This CDR3 is built from 13 residues. In germline, CDR1 is MDHEN, CDR2 SYDVKM. The V gene lost 2 bases and the J gene lost 0 bases, with 4 bases spanning the gap. DNA of the CDR3: TGTGCCAGCAGTTTAAGTGCTAACTATGGCTACACCTTC. As protein: CASSLSANYGYTF.

The genes are TRBV6-6 and TRBJ2-7, with TRBD1 matching over 12 bases. The length of the CDR3 is 16 residues. Germline V CDR1 and CDR2: MNHNY, SVGAGI (reference sequence). V lost 5 bases and J lost 5; bases outside the gene matches: 10. The CDR3 region has the DNA TGTGCCAGCAGTAGACTTGGGGACAGGGGGCGAAACGAGCAGTACTTC. Its protein is CASSRLGDRGRNEQYF.

The V gene is TRBV7-9, the J gene TRBJ2-2; D perhaps matches TRBD2 (6 bases). The ends were cut back, 8 bases at V and 4 bases at J, with 20 bases in the middle. Looked up from germline, CDR1 is SEHNR and CDR2 is FQNEAQ (reference sequence). The CDR3 runs 16 residues. This chain's CDR3 is CASGSSGLPITGELFF. CDR3 DNA sequence: TGTGCCAGCGGATCATCGGGACTTCCCATCACCGGGGAGCTGTTTTTT.

The rearrangement uses TRBV6-1 and TRBJ1-6; 9 bases are shared with TRBD1. The CDR3 spans 14 residues. The trim removed 9 bases at V and 8 bases at J, leaving 8 bases unmatched. The V gene's germline CDR1 is MNHNS and CDR2 SASEGT. The DNA for the CDR3 is TGTGCCAGTGTGGACAGGGGAAAGGATTCACCCCTCCACTTT. It codes for CASVDRGKDSPLHF.

The chain couples TRBV19 to TRBJ2-1, with D tentatively TRBD1 (6 bases). Germline loops: CDR1 LNHDA, CDR2 SQIVND (reference sequence). The CDR3 runs to 14 residues. V was pared by 2 bases and J by 4 bases, with 9 bases between. CDR3 sequence: CASSIMTGYNEQFF. DNA of the CDR3: TGTGCCAGTAGTATAATGACAGGATACAATGAGCAGTTCTTC.

The chain combines TRBV9 with TRBJ2-7; 8 nucleotides line up with TRBD1. Germline-derived CDR1 and CDR2 are SGDLS and YYNGEE. The CDR3 contains 13 residues. Losses at the gene ends were 4 bases for V and 3 bases for J; bases not matched to a gene: 3. The CDR3 sequence: CASSLDRGYEQYF. The CDR3 coding sequence is TGTGCCAGCAGCCTCGACAGGGGCTACGAGCAGTACTTC.

This chain's CDR3 is CATSRNRGGTEAFF. The CDR3 nucleotides are TGTGCCACCAGCAGAAACCGGGGGGGCACTGAAGCTTTCTTT. V is TRBV15 and J is TRBJ1-1; the D gene is possibly TRBD1 (5 bases). The CDR3 contains 14 residues. The germline V gene has CDR1 LNHNV and CDR2 YYDKDF (reference sequence). The V end was cut by 2 bases, the J end by 4 bases, with 11 bases between.

This clone has only a few counts. This sequence joins TRBV6-1 and TRBJ2-1; 11 nucleotides agree with TRBD1. V trimming: 4 bases; J trimming: 3 bases; junction bases outside the gene matches: 2. The CDR3 spans 15 residues. Germline V CDR1 and CDR2: MNHNS, SASEGT. In nucleotides, the CDR3 is TGTGCCAGCAGTGCCGGGACAGGGGGCTACAATGAGCAGTTCTTC. Translating it yields CASSAGTGGYNEQFF.

The rearrangement joins TRBV2 to TRBJ2-7; 13 bases are shared with TRBD2. Germline V gives CDR1 SNHLY, CDR2 FYNNEI. The CDR3 contains 13 residues. Trimming cost V 10 bases and J 4 bases; bases outside gene matches: 4. The CDR3 loop is CATGTSGKYEQYF. DNA for the CDR3: TGTGCCACCGGGACTAGCGGGAAATACGAGCAGTACTTC.

The genes are TRBV27 and TRBJ2-7; maybe TRBD1 (5 bases). CDR3 size: 13 residues. V was cut by 3 bases and J by 5 bases, with 11 bases left in between. Per the germline V gene, CDR1 is MNHEY and CDR2 is SMNVEV (reference sequence). CDR3 DNA sequence: TGTGCCAGCAGTTTCCCAGGGTCGGACGAGCAGTACTTC. Amino acid sequence: CASSFPGSDEQYF.

The chain couples TRBV4-1 to TRBJ1-1; no clear D. Germline CDR1 is MGHRA and CDR2 is YSYEKL. Trimming stripped 1 base from V and 1 base from J, with 4 bases between. The CDR3 sequence is 13 residues long. The CDR3 spells CASSQGGNTEAFF. The DNA of the CDR3 is TGCGCCAGCAGCCAAGGAGGGAACACTGAAGCTTTCTTT.

This clone occurred once. This chain links TRBV6-1 with TRBJ1-1; D not resolved. CDR1 is MNHNS and CDR2 is SASEGT in the germline V gene. This CDR3 spans 8 amino acids. CDR3 bases: TGTGCTTCAAAAGAAGCTTTCTTT. This codes for CASKEAFF.

The CDR3 region has the DNA TGCGCCAGCGGATATGGCACAGATACGCAGTATTTT. Residues: CASGYGTDTQYF. This rearrangement joins TRBV5-1 to TRBJ2-3; D is ambiguous. The CDR3 extends over 12 amino acids. CDR1 and CDR2 from the germline V gene are SGHRS and YFSETQ. V shed 7 bases and J shed 1 base, with 7 bases lying between them. The variable domain in full, completed from reference TRBV5-1 and TRBJ2-3, reads KAGVTQTPRYLIKTRGQQVTLSCSPISGHRSVSWYQQTPGQGLQFLFEYFSETQRNKGNFPGRFSGRQFSNSRSEMNVSTLELGDSALYLCASGYGTDTQYFGPGTRLTVL.